The next 29 T cell receptor beta chains were all read from a single sample in a study of T-cell reconstitution after alpha-beta-depleted transplantation in children listed by TCRdb under 2016. Interpreted using the paper, the treatment or condition label stands for: allogeneic hematopoietic cell transplantation with graft depleted of TCRalphabeta T cells and CD19 B cells. The library was built by means of PCR. Data came from an Illumina HiSeq 2500. To normalize quantification of the TCRbeta repertoire, the TCR libraries were built with molecular barcoding that relied on unique molecular identifiers. TCRdb applied fastp at Q25 and MiXCR to the public reads, then kept only in-frame beta chains. Every distinct CDR3 protein forms one entry, paired with its most common genes and DNA. The sample records a few hundred thousand distinct CDR3 sequences, roughly a quarter of which are singletons. Clones ranked in the top ten supply 36% of the sample.

The input for sequencing was PBMCs, taken before TCRalphabeta/CD19-depleted stem cell transplant. These receptors originate from a boy in the first two years of life with Wiskott-Aldrich syndrome, due to receive a stem cell transplant.

V usage is TRBV7-3 and J usage is TRBJ2-1, with D possibly matching TRBD2 (5 bases). The CDR3 has 15 amino acids. The germline V gene encodes CDR1 SGHTA and CDR2 FQGTGA. Between the trimmed V and J ends, which lost 6 bases and 7 bases, there was a span of 19 bases. CDR3 DNA: TGTGCCAGCAGTCGGAGCGGAGCTGGTGGGAATGAGCAGTTCTTC. Its translation: CASSRSGAGGNEQFF.

The rearrangement links TRBV5-1 to TRBJ2-3; a possible D gene is TRBD2 (5 bases). With 0 bases removed from V and 0 bases from J, the gap between germline ends came to 11 bases. The germline gives CDR1 SGHRS, CDR2 YFSETQ. The CDR3 has 16 residues. CDR3 residues: CASSLGGGSSTDTQYF. Here the CDR3 DNA reads TGCGCCAGCAGCTTGGGTGGCGGGTCTAGCACAGATACGCAGTATTTT.

The genes are TRBV28 and TRBJ2-4, with D perhaps being TRBD1 or TRBD2 (7 bases each). With 6 bases removed from V and 7 bases from J, the gap between germline ends came to 19 bases. This CDR3 spans 15 amino acids. Germline lookup yields CDR1 MDHEN and CDR2 SYDVKM. The CDR3, as DNA: TGTGCCAGCAGGCGGAGGGAGGGGGCGCAGAACATTCAGTACTTC. Its protein product is CASRRREGAQNIQYF.

This clonotype was counted only a few times. The chain has TRBV27 and TRBJ2-1, with a tentative D call TRBD1 (7 bases). V shed 5 bases and J shed 4 bases, with 33 bases lying between them. Germline V gives CDR1 MNHEY, CDR2 SMNVEV (reference sequence). The CDR3 is 21 amino acids. DNA for the CDR3: TGTGCCAGCAGTCCCCGAATGGGGGGCTCGTTTCAGGGACAGCGTTACAATGAGCAGTTCTTC. Its protein product is CASSPRMGGSFQGQRYNEQFF.

The genes are TRBV5-1 and TRBJ1-1; unclear D gene. V was clipped by 3 bases and J by 1 base, with 10 bases between them. The germline V gene has CDR1 SGHRS and CDR2 YFSETQ. The CDR3 is 14 residues long. The CDR3 DNA is TGCGCCAGCAGCTATGTTGACGAGAACACTGAAGCTTTCTTT. It specifies CASSYVDENTEAFF.

This clonotype appeared a few times. J is TRBJ2-1 and V is TRBV2; 9 nucleotides line up with TRBD2. V lost 6 bases and J lost 8; bases outside the gene matches: 11. In germline, CDR1 is SNHLY, CDR2 FYNNEI. The CDR3 has 15 residues. The CDR3 nucleotides are TGTGCCAGCAGGTTCGTTGCGGGAGGGCCCGATGAGCAGTTCTTC. Encoded protein: CASRFVAGGPDEQFF.

The rearrangement joins TRBV15 to TRBJ1-5; D gene ambiguous. V gave up 0 bases and J gave up 3 bases, with 6 bases separating them. There are 14 residues in the CDR3. Germline V gene sequence: CDR1 LNHNV, CDR2 YYDKDF (reference sequence). CDR3 sequence: CATSRDLTNQPQHF. The CDR3 DNA is TGTGCCACCAGCAGAGATTTAACCAATCAGCCCCAGCATTTT.

The V call is TRBV27, the J call TRBJ1-4; TRBD1 might be the D (5 bases). Trimming removed 6 bases from V and 5 bases from J, with 13 bases in between. There are 14 residues in the CDR3. Germline assignment: CDR1 MNHEY and CDR2 SMNVEV (reference sequence). The CDR3 spells CASRRGTPNEKLFF. The DNA of the CDR3 is TGTGCCAGCAGGAGAGGGACCCCAAATGAAAAACTGTTTTTT.

This clonotype has a handful of counts. The chain is built from TRBV6-2 or TRBV6-3 and TRBJ2-4; 10 bases match TRBD2. Unmatched junction bases numbered 21, after V lost 6 bases and J lost 1 base. Germline V gene data show CDR1 as MNHEY and CDR2 as SVGEGT. The length of the CDR3 is 21 residues. The CDR3 coding sequence is TGTGCCAGCAGCCTGGCAGAGCGGGAGGGTTACTATAATGGGGCCAAAAACATTCAGTACTTC. Its protein product is CASSLAEREGYYNGAKNIQYF.

This clonotype was counted a few times. The V gene is TRBV12-3 or TRBV12-4, the J gene TRBJ2-7; D not resolved. Trimming cost V 6 bases and J 3 bases, with 12 bases left between them. The CDR3 contains 13 residues. The CDR3 spells CASSGTRNYEQYF. The CDR3 bases are TGTGCCAGCAGCGGAACTCGTAACTACGAGCAGTACTTC.

The V and J genes are TRBV29-1 and TRBJ1-1, with no clear D. This CDR3 spans 11 amino acids. V shed 4 bases and J shed 2 bases, with 5 bases lying between them. Germline V CDR1 and CDR2: SQVTM, ANQGSEA. This chain's CDR3 is CSVVRNTEAFF. CDR3 nucleotide sequence: TGCAGCGTTGTGAGAAACACTGAAGCTTTCTTT.

This clonotype has a handful of counts. This chain joins TRBV29-1 and TRBJ2-1, with 7 nucleotides matching TRBD1. This CDR3 has 12 amino acids. V lost 4 bases to trimming and J lost 4 bases; unmatched junction nucleotides: 1. Germline CDR1 SQVTM, CDR2 ANQGSEA. The CDR3 spells CSVAQGYNEQFF. The CDR3 coding sequence is TGCAGCGTTGCACAGGGGTACAATGAGCAGTTCTTC.

The J gene is TRBJ2-7, the V gene TRBV10-3; 9 bases agree with TRBD1. V lost 5 bases, J lost 4 bases, and 6 bases stayed unmatched. Per germline, CDR1 ENHRY and CDR2 SYGVKD. This CDR3 region has 14 residues. This chain's CDR3 is CAISRTGEIYEQYF. CDR3 coding DNA: TGTGCCATCAGTCGGACAGGGGAGATATACGAGCAGTACTTC.

V usage is TRBV3-1 and J usage is TRBJ2-3, with unresolved D. CDR3 length: 12 residues. V lost 4 bases, J lost 8 bases, and 10 bases lay in between. Germline V gene lookup returns CDR1 LGHDT and CDR2 YNNKEL (reference sequence). The CDR3 reads CASSPDPATQYF. The CDR3 nucleotides read TGTGCCAGCAGCCCAGACCCAGCTACGCAGTATTTT.

The chain links TRBV7-9 to TRBJ2-7; the match to TRBD2 covers 7 bases. Looked up from germline, CDR1 is SEHNR and CDR2 is FQNEAQ (reference sequence). Trimming removed 6 bases from V and 2 bases from J; junction bases left unmatched: 7. The length of the CDR3 is 14 residues. CDR3 coding DNA: TGTGCCAGCAGAAGGGAGGGCCTAGCCTACGAGCAGTACTTC. Translating gives CASRREGLAYEQYF.

V and J are TRBV5-1 and TRBJ1-4; D is perhaps TRBD1 (5 bases). This CDR3 is built from 14 residues. Looked up from germline, CDR1 is SGHRS and CDR2 is YFSETQ. Between the trimmed V and J ends, which lost 4 bases and 4 bases, there was a span of 11 bases. The CDR3 region has the DNA TGCGCCAGCAGCATGGGGGACGGTAATGAAAAACTGTTTTTT. Protein sequence: CASSMGDGNEKLFF. Combining the CDR3 with reference TRBV5-1 and TRBJ1-4 gives the whole variable domain KAGVTQTPRYLIKTRGQQVTLSCSPISGHRSVSWYQQTPGQGLQFLFEYFSETQRNKGNFPGRFSGRQFSNSRSEMNVSTLELGDSALYLCASSMGDGNEKLFFGSGTQLSVL.

The rearrangement joins TRBV11-2 to TRBJ1-1; D remains unclear. V was clipped by 1 base and J by 1 base, with 19 bases between them. This CDR3 is 18 amino acids long. Germline CDR1 reads SGHAT; CDR2 reads FQNNGV. This CDR3 is CASSLVLGKGYKNTEAFF. The CDR3 DNA follows: TGTGCCAGCAGCTTAGTATTGGGAAAGGGCTACAAGAACACTGAAGCTTTCTTT.

This sequence joins TRBV9 and TRBJ2-7; no firm D call. The CDR3 is 15 residues long. Trimming pared 2 bases from V and 5 bases from J, leaving 17 bases between. Germline CDR1 reads SGDLS; CDR2 reads YYNGEE. The CDR3, as DNA: TGTGCCAGCAGCGTTTCCCCGGAAGGGATCCACGAGCAGTACTTC. It encodes CASSVSPEGIHEQYF. Together with reference TRBV9 and TRBJ2-7, the CDR3 gives the full variable domain: DSGVTQTPKHLITATGQRVTLRCSPRSGDLSVYWYQQSLDQGLQFLIQYYNGEERAKGNILERFSAQQFPDLHSELNLSSLELGDSALYFCASSVSPEGIHEQYFGPGTRLTVT.

This chain links TRBV11-3 with TRBJ2-2; 10 bases are shared with TRBD2. This CDR3 region has 16 residues. Per the germline V gene, CDR1 is SGHNT and CDR2 is YENEEA. V was pared by 2 bases and J by 6 bases, with 6 bases of the junction left unmatched. The CDR3 DNA sequence: TGTGCCAGCAGCTTATTGCCTAGCGGGAGCGCCGGGGAGCTGTTTTTT. Its translation: CASSLLPSGSAGELFF.

V gene TRBV3-1 combines with J gene TRBJ2-1, with D perhaps TRBD2 (5 bases). The CDR3 runs 12 residues. V dropped 0 bases and J dropped 8 bases, with 5 bases sitting between them. CDR1 is LGHDT and CDR2 is YNNKEL in the germline V gene (reference sequence). The CDR3 sequence is CASSQDSDEQFF. CDR3 DNA: TGTGCCAGCAGCCAAGATAGCGATGAGCAGTTCTTC.

V gene TRBV7-8 combines with J gene TRBJ2-7, with a tentative D call TRBD1 (5 bases). The CDR3 consists of 16 residues. V dropped 4 bases and J dropped 3 bases, with 19 bases sitting between them. Germline assignment: CDR1 SGHVS and CDR2 FQNEAQ. The CDR3 loop reads CASSSKFQGTIYEQYF. The CDR3 DNA sequence: TGTGCCAGCAGCTCGAAGTTCCAGGGAACTATCTACGAGCAGTACTTC.

This clonotype was recorded a few times. The J gene is TRBJ2-1, the V gene TRBV24-1, with 10 nucleotides matching TRBD1. V shed 6 bases, J shed 8 bases, and the junction held 3 bases outside the gene matches. Germline V lookup: CDR1 KGHDR, CDR2 SFDVKD. This CDR3 contains 13 residues. CDR3 sequence: CATSRGQGDEQFF. The CDR3 nucleotides are TGTGCCACCAGTAGAGGACAGGGGGATGAGCAGTTCTTC.

The V and J genes are TRBV4-2 and TRBJ2-3, with 10 nucleotides matching TRBD1. The V gene's germline CDR1 is LGHNA and CDR2 YNFKEQ. Trimming took 4 bases from V and 5 from J; bases not matched to a gene: 9. The CDR3 runs to 16 residues. Here the CDR3 reads CASSRTGTGAIDTQYF. In DNA, the CDR3 is TGTGCCAGCAGCCGCACCGGGACAGGGGCCATAGATACGCAGTATTTT.

This clonotype was found a few times. The J gene is TRBJ2-1, the V gene TRBV11-1; TRBD2 matches 12 bases. The CDR3 is 18 amino acids. The germline gives CDR1 SGHAT, CDR2 FQDESV (reference sequence). The junction had 12 bases not matched to a gene; V was cut back by 2 bases and J by 7 bases. The CDR3 sequence is CASSLLPLAGGPRNEQFF. As DNA, the CDR3 is TGTGCCAGCAGCTTACTTCCTCTAGCGGGAGGGCCGAGGAATGAGCAGTTCTTC.

Remarks on this clonotype: An end of the junction does not agree with germline; a read error may underlie this. V usage is TRBV5-5 and J usage is TRBJ1-5; D is uncertain. This CDR3 comprises 14 residues. Germline assignment: CDR1 SGHKS and CDR2 YYEKEE (reference sequence). The CDR3, as DNA: TGTGCCAGCAGCTTGAGGGTTAGCAGTCAGCCCCAGCATTTT. This sequence encodes CASSLRVSSQPQHF.

Only a few counts were recorded for this clonotype. The chain recombines TRBV12-3 or TRBV12-4 with TRBJ2-7; 7 bases fit TRBD2. J gave up 4 bases and V 4 bases, and 7 bases lay outside the gene matches. There are 14 residues in the CDR3. CDR3 in DNA: TGTGCCAGCAGTTCGTCAGCGGGAAAGTACGAGCAGTACTTC. Translated: CASSSSAGKYEQYF.

The V gene is TRBV20-1, the J gene TRBJ1-5; 7 nucleotides match TRBD1. The CDR3 is 14 residues long. V shed 2 bases, J shed 10 bases, and the junction held 11 bases outside the gene matches. Germline V gene lookup returns CDR1 DFQATT and CDR2 SNEGSKA (reference sequence). The CDR3 loop reads CSARWGQTGRPQHF. CDR3 in DNA: TGCAGTGCTAGATGGGGACAGACTGGGCGACCCCAGCATTTT.

This chain links TRBV19 with TRBJ2-1, with unresolved D. This CDR3 is built from 16 residues. The germline V and J ends were trimmed by 0 bases and 0 bases, with 9 bases remaining between them. Germline V gene lookup returns CDR1 LNHDA and CDR2 SQIVND (reference sequence). The CDR3 coding sequence is TGTGCCAGTAGTATAGATACTGGCGGCTCCTACAATGAGCAGTTCTTC. Its protein product is CASSIDTGGSYNEQFF.

This rearrangement joins TRBV29-1 to TRBJ2-7; 7 positions match TRBD2. The CDR3 has 12 amino acids. V shed 4 bases and J 7 bases; nucleotides not matched to a gene: 7. Germline CDR1 SQVTM, CDR2 ANQGSEA. The CDR3 region is CSVGAGAREQYF. In nucleotides, the CDR3 is TGCAGCGTTGGGGCGGGAGCGAGGGAGCAGTACTTC.